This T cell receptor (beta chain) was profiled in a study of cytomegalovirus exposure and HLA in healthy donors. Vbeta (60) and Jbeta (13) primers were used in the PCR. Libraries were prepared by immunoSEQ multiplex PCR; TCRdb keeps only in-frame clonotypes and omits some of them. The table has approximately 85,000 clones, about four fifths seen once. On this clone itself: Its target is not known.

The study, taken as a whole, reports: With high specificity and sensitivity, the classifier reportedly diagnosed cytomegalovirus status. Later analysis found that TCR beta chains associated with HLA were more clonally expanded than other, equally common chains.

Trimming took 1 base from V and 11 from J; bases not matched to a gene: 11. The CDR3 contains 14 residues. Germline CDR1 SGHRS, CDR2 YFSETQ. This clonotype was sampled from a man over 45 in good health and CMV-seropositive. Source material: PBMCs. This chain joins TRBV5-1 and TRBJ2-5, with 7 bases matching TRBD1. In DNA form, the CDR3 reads TGCGCCAGCAGCTTGCAGGGACAGCTACGAGAGCAGTACTTC. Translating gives CASSLQGQLREQYF.